These 26 T cell receptor beta chains share one sample of origin, sequenced in a study of siplizumab effects on memory and regulatory T cells. Here immunoSEQ multiplex PCR was the method, and the copy in TCRdb shows in-frame clones only, minus some. This table holds some 73,000 clones, 93% found once. The sequencing sample was made of CD8+ T cells sorted from blood. The receptor source for this set is a human donor in good health.

The rearrangement joins TRBV7-8 to TRBJ2-7, with D unresolved. The CDR3 has 15 residues. Germline CDR1 reads SGHVS; CDR2 reads FQNEAQ. Trimming shortened V by 1 base and J by 3 bases, and 13 bases separated the two germline ends. The CDR3 protein is CASSLGPLLGYEQYF. The DNA of the CDR3 is TGTGCCAGCAGCTTAGGCCCCCTTTTAGGCTACGAGCAGTACTTC.

V is TRBV5-5 and J is TRBJ2-2; unclear D gene. This CDR3 comprises 15 residues. V was shortened by 2 bases and J by 6 bases, with 14 bases between the two germline ends. In germline, CDR1 is SGHKS, CDR2 YYEKEE (reference sequence). The CDR3 protein is CASSFDTVGSGELFF. CDR3 nucleotides: TGTGCCAGCAGCTTCGACACAGTGGGGTCCGGGGAGCTGTTTTTT.

The chain employs TRBV28 and TRBJ2-3; no clear D. V lost 3 bases and J 2 bases, leaving 6 bases between the germline ends. The CDR3 is 13 residues long. Per the germline V gene, CDR1 is MDHEN and CDR2 is SYDVKM. CDR3: CASSFSNTDTQYF. The CDR3 DNA reads as TGTGCCAGCAGTTTCTCTAACACAGATACGCAGTATTTT. Using reference TRBV28 and TRBJ2-3 for the parts outside the CDR3, the full variable domain is DVKVTQSSRYLVKRTGEKVFLECVQDMDHENMFWYRQDPGLGLRLIYFSYDVKMKEKGDIPEGYSVSREKKERFSLILESASTNQTSMYLCASSFSNTDTQYFGPGTRLTVL.

The chain joins TRBV25-1 to TRBJ2-2; D is possibly TRBD2 (5 bases). The CDR3 sequence is 14 residues long. CDR1 is MGHDK, CDR2 SYGVNS, per germline. Trimming removed 8 bases from V and 1 base from J, with 11 bases in between. The chain's CDR3 is CASRRTGNTGELFF. The CDR3 nucleotides read TGTGCCAGCCGCCGGACTGGGAACACCGGGGAGCTGTTTTTT.

The V gene is TRBV7-9, the J gene TRBJ1-1, with 10 nucleotides matching TRBD1. The germline V gene encodes CDR1 SEHNR and CDR2 FQNEAQ (reference sequence). The length of the CDR3 is 15 residues. The ends lost 5 bases at V and 5 bases at J; junction bases unmatched: 8. CDR3 loop: CASSPETGGRTEAFF. The CDR3 nucleotides are TGTGCCAGCAGCCCCGAGACAGGGGGCAGGACTGAAGCTTTCTTT.

This chain links TRBV27 with TRBJ1-4, with TRBD1 matching over 8 bases. Germline trimming cut 6 bases from V and 8 bases from J; bases unmatched to any gene: 5. The length of the CDR3 is 13 residues. CDR1 is MNHEY, CDR2 SMNVEV, per germline (reference sequence). The CDR3 reads CASRTGVGEKLFF. The CDR3 nucleotides are TGTGCCAGCAGGACAGGGGTCGGAGAAAAACTGTTTTTT.

The chain recombines TRBV11-1 with TRBJ2-3, with TRBD2 matching 11 bases. The CDR3 contains 16 residues. Trimming cost V 5 bases and J 5 bases; bases outside gene matches: 9. Germline V CDR1 and CDR2: SGHAT, FQDESV (reference sequence). The CDR3 here is CASSGRLAGRIDTQYF. Written as DNA, the CDR3 is TGTGCCAGCAGCGGGAGACTAGCGGGAAGGATAGATACGCAGTATTTT. The full variable domain, with the rest looked up from reference TRBV11-1 and TRBJ2-3, is EAEVAQSPRYKITEKSQAVAFWCDPISGHATLYWYRQILGQGPELLVQFQDESVVDDSQLPKDRFSAERLKGVDSTLKIQPAELGDSAMYLCASSGRLAGRIDTQYFGPGTRLTVL.

There are a few counts of this clone. This sequence joins TRBV19 and TRBJ2-7; 11 bases line up with TRBD1. V lost 5 bases to trimming and J lost 1 base; unmatched junction nucleotides: 4. Germline CDR1 reads LNHDA; CDR2 reads SQIVND (reference sequence). The CDR3 is made up of 15 amino acids. DNA of the CDR3: TGTGCCAGTAGTCCTGGACAGGGGGCATCCTACGAGCAGTACTTC. This sequence encodes CASSPGQGASYEQYF.

The CDR3 DNA reads as TGTGCCAGCAGTTACTCCCTAGCGGGGGAACCAGATACGCAGTATTTT. Translated: CASSYSLAGEPDTQYF. This chain connects TRBV6-5 to TRBJ2-3; TRBD2 agrees at 10 bases. Germline trimming cut 0 bases from V and 4 bases from J; bases unmatched to any gene: 4. From germline, CDR1 is MNHEY and CDR2 SVGAGI. CDR3 length: 16 amino acids.

This chain links TRBV4-3 with TRBJ2-2; D gene uncertain. CDR3 length: 14 amino acids. The V gene's germline CDR1 is LGHNA and CDR2 YSLEER. Trimming took 3 bases from V and 0 from J, leaving 5 bases between them. CDR3 amino acids: CASSHHSNTGELFF. For the CDR3, the DNA is TGCGCCAGCAGCCATCACTCGAACACCGGGGAGCTGTTTTTT.

The chain is built from TRBV7-3 and TRBJ2-6; D remains ambiguous. Per germline, CDR1 SGHTA and CDR2 FQGTGA. Trimming cost V 6 bases and J 3 bases, with 9 bases left between them. The CDR3 contains 14 residues. CDR3 in DNA: TGTGCCAGCAGTCCGGGCGGTGGGGCCAACGTCCTGACTTTC. The encoded protein is CASSPGGGANVLTF. The full variable domain, with the rest looked up from reference TRBV7-3 and TRBJ2-6, is GAGVSQTPSNKVTEKGKYVELRCDPISGHTALYWYRQSLGQGPEFLIYFQGTGAADDSGLPNDRFFAVRPEGSVSTLKIQRTERGDSAVYLCASSPGGGANVLTFGAGSRLTVL.

The count of this clone is one. The V and J genes are TRBV11-2 and TRBJ1-1, with D tentatively TRBD1 (6 bases). The CDR3 is 13 amino acids. Trimming took 3 bases from V and 8 from J, leaving 13 bases between them. Germline CDR1 and CDR2: SGHAT and FQNNGV. CDR3 in DNA: TGTGCCAGCAGCTTCACAGGGTCTGGAGAAGCTTTCTTT. Translating gives CASSFTGSGEAFF. Combining the CDR3 with reference TRBV11-2 and TRBJ1-1 gives the whole variable domain EAGVAQSPRYKIIEKRQSVAFWCNPISGHATLYWYQQILGQGPKLLIQFQNNGVVDDSQLPKDRFSAERLKGVDSTLKIQPAKLEDSAVYLCASSFTGSGEAFFGQGTRLTVV.

This chain links TRBV29-1 with TRBJ1-1; D is ambiguous. Germline CDR1 SQVTM, CDR2 ANQGSEA. The CDR3 length is 9 residues. Deletions cut 6 bases from V and 8 bases from J, with 7 bases between. This CDR3 is CSVAEEAFF. CDR3 sequence (DNA): TGCAGCGTGGCCGAGGAAGCTTTCTTT.

This rearrangement joins TRBV4-1 to TRBJ1-2; 10 bases match TRBD1. Losses at the gene ends were 1 base for V and 4 bases for J; bases not matched to a gene: 6. CDR1 and CDR2 from the germline V gene are MGHRA and YSYEKL. This CDR3 is 16 amino acids long. CDR3 sequence reads: CASSQGQGAVVYGYTF. The CDR3 DNA follows: TGCGCCAGCAGCCAAGGACAGGGGGCGGTTGTCTATGGCTACACCTTC.

The chain combines TRBV11-2 with TRBJ2-5; 10 bases are shared with TRBD1. J was trimmed by 5 bases and V by 5 bases; bases with no gene match: 8. The length of the CDR3 is 15 residues. CDR1 SGHAT and CDR2 FQNNGV come from the germline V gene. The CDR3 is CASSPGTGVLETQYF. The CDR3 DNA is TGTGCCAGCAGCCCCGGGACAGGGGTCTTGGAGACCCAGTACTTC. The variable domain in full, with the rest retrieved from reference TRBV11-2 and TRBJ2-5, is EAGVAQSPRYKIIEKRQSVAFWCNPISGHATLYWYQQILGQGPKLLIQFQNNGVVDDSQLPKDRFSAERLKGVDSTLKIQPAKLEDSAVYLCASSPGTGVLETQYFGPGTRLLVL.

J is TRBJ2-3 and V is TRBV29-1; no firm D call. Deletions cut 7 bases from V and 5 bases from J, with 13 bases between. Germline values: CDR1 SQVTM, CDR2 ANQGSEA. The CDR3 has 12 residues. CDR3 nucleotides: TGCAGCGCATTTGAGTGGGAAGATACGCAGTATTTT. This codes for CSAFEWEDTQYF.

V and J are TRBV7-9 and TRBJ2-1, with 7 bases identical to TRBD1. The trim removed 5 bases at V and 8 bases at J, leaving 3 bases unmatched. Germline CDR1 and CDR2: SEHNR and FQNEAQ (reference sequence). The CDR3 has 12 residues. CDR3 coding DNA: TGTGCCAGCAGCCTCGGGACAGATGAGCAGTTCTTC. It encodes CASSLGTDEQFF.

This rearrangement joins TRBV27 to TRBJ2-2; D is unresolved. Trimming removed 2 bases at V and 2 bases at J, with 12 bases between. The CDR3 is 16 amino acids. Germline V lookup: CDR1 MNHEY, CDR2 SMNVEV (reference sequence). This CDR3 is CASSLSSQSNTGELFF. In DNA, the CDR3 is TGTGCCAGCAGTTTAAGTAGCCAAAGTAACACCGGGGAGCTGTTTTTT.

J is TRBJ2-7 and V is TRBV29-1; 14 nucleotides line up with TRBD2. The CDR3 is 16 amino acids. The J segment lost 1 base and the V segment lost 5 bases, leaving 7 bases of the junction unmatched. Germline CDR1 and CDR2: SQVTM and ANQGSEA. The DNA for the CDR3 is TGCAGCGTTACAGGACTAGCGGGGGGCCGGTCCTACGAGCAGTACTTC. Protein product: CSVTGLAGGRSYEQYF.

The chain joins TRBV6-5 to TRBJ2-7; D possibly corresponds to TRBD2 (6 bases). CDR1 MNHEY and CDR2 SVGAGI come from the germline V gene. The CDR3 has 13 amino acids. With 5 bases removed from V and 3 bases from J, the gap between germline ends came to 11 bases. This CDR3 reads CASSNQAGYEQYF. CDR3 nucleotide sequence: TGTGCCAGCAGTAACCAAGCGGGCTACGAGCAGTACTTC.

In this sample, this clone turned up once. V gene TRBV5-6 combines with J gene TRBJ2-7, with D perhaps TRBD1 (5 bases). Germline V gives CDR1 SGHDT, CDR2 YYEEEE. V gave up 3 bases and J gave up 0 bases, with 19 bases separating them. The CDR3 runs to 17 residues. Here the CDR3 reads CASSSWWVGPSSYEQYF. The CDR3, as DNA: TGTGCCAGCAGCTCTTGGTGGGTGGGGCCGAGCTCCTACGAGCAGTACTTC.

This chain connects TRBV4-2 to TRBJ2-1; 12 nucleotides match TRBD2. The CDR3 covers 17 residues. The V segment lost 0 bases and the J segment 4 bases; nucleotides outside the gene matches: 4. Per germline, CDR1 LGHNA and CDR2 YNFKEQ. The CDR3 bases are TGTGCCAGCAGCCAAGATCCTAGCGGGGGGGCATACAATGAGCAGTTCTTC. This translates into CASSQDPSGGAYNEQFF.

The rearrangement joins TRBV19 to TRBJ2-1; no clear D gene. The CDR3 extends over 15 amino acids. The ends were cut back, 6 bases at V and 8 bases at J, with 20 bases in the middle. Germline CDR1 is LNHDA and CDR2 is SQIVND (reference sequence). The CDR3 DNA reads as TGTGCCAGTAGGCAGAAGGACCCGTCTTTGGATGAGCAGTTCTTC. This gives the protein CASRQKDPSLDEQFF.

This chain uses TRBV6-6 with TRBJ2-7; TRBD2 matches 11 bases. CDR3 length: 15 residues. Germline CDR1 reads MNHNY; CDR2 reads SVGAGI (reference sequence). V was pared by 5 bases and J by 3 bases, with 6 bases of the junction left unmatched. The CDR3 is CASSPTSGGHYEQYF. The CDR3 DNA reads TGTGCCAGCAGTCCCACTAGCGGGGGCCACTACGAGCAGTACTTC.

The chain has TRBV5-5 and TRBJ2-6; weak D call: TRBD2 (6 bases). V lost 4 bases and J 4 bases, leaving 18 bases between the germline ends. There are 17 residues in the CDR3. CDR1 is SGHKS and CDR2 is YYEKEE in the germline V gene (reference sequence). The CDR3 coding sequence is TGTGCCAGCAGCCCCGCTGGGGGGACGGTAGGGGCCAACGTCCTGACTTTC. This encodes CASSPAGGTVGANVLTF.

The chain has TRBV4-1 and TRBJ2-7; 13 bases map to TRBD2. The CDR3 loop spans 15 amino acids. In germline, CDR1 is MGHRA, CDR2 YSYEKL. V shed 4 bases and J 5 bases; nucleotides not matched to a gene: 5. CDR3 loop: CASSLGLAGDNEQYF. The CDR3 bases are TGCGCCAGCAGCCTAGGACTAGCGGGGGACAACGAGCAGTACTTC.